Shown below are 11 T cell receptor beta chains from a single sample sequenced in a study of blood T cell repertoires in COVID-19. Generated by immunoSEQ multiplex PCR, the TCRdb table keeps only in-frame clones and is missing some. The sample records 150,000 to 200,000 clones, around 85% being singletons. Sequences were obtained from peripheral blood. The receptors stem from a woman between 70 and 85 years old with acute or convalescent COVID-19.

This chain joins TRBV6-6 and TRBJ1-1, with D possibly TRBD1 on 6 matching bases. The CDR3 consists of 15 residues. Looked up from germline, CDR1 is MNHNY and CDR2 is SVGAGI (reference sequence). The germline V and J ends were trimmed by 9 bases and 0 bases, with 17 bases remaining between them. Written as DNA, the CDR3 is TGTGCCAGTAAACCCCAGGGGCAGTTGAACACTGAAGCTTTCTTT. Translated, it gives CASKPQGQLNTEAFF.

The V and J genes are TRBV6-5 and TRBJ2-1, with unresolved D. The CDR3 loop spans 13 amino acids. Per the germline V gene, CDR1 is MNHEY and CDR2 is SVGAGI. Trimming took 10 bases from V and 6 from J, leaving 16 bases between them. CDR3 sequence reads: CATRVWQSNEQFF. For the CDR3, the DNA is TGTGCCACCCGGGTATGGCAGTCCAATGAGCAGTTCTTC.

The chain employs TRBV11-3 and TRBJ1-2; TRBD1 agrees at 8 bases. The length of the CDR3 is 17 residues. CDR1 is SGHNT and CDR2 is YENEEA in the germline V gene. V dropped 1 base and J dropped 2; count of bases not matched to a gene: 9. Written as DNA, the CDR3 is TGTGCCAGCAGCTTAGCATTAGGGACAGGAAAAAACTATGGCTACACCTTC. Its translation: CASSLALGTGKNYGYTF.

This clone is a singleton in its sample. The CDR3 region has the DNA TGTGCCAGCTCACCACTACCACAGGACCTCTCTGGAAACACCATATATTTT. Its protein product is CASSPLPQDLSGNTIYF. The chain has TRBV18 and TRBJ1-3; TRBD1 might be the D (5 bases). The CDR3 has 17 residues. V was pared by 1 base and J by 0 bases, with 13 bases between. In germline, CDR1 is KGHSH, CDR2 LQKENI.

V and J are TRBV6-5 and TRBJ1-3, with D perhaps matching TRBD1 (5 bases). In germline, CDR1 is MNHEY, CDR2 SVGAGI. This CDR3 is 14 amino acids long. V shed 6 bases and J shed 3 bases, with 12 bases lying between them. CDR3 nucleotide sequence: TGTGCCAGCAGCGGGGGGGGAGGTGGAAACACCATATATTTT. Amino acids: CASSGGGGGNTIYF.

The chain has TRBV7-6 and TRBJ1-2; D remains unclear. Trimming removed 3 bases at V and 5 bases at J, with 10 bases between. CDR1 and CDR2 (germline): SGHVS, FNYEAQ. This CDR3 region has 13 residues. The CDR3 DNA follows: TGTGCCAGCAGCTTGACGGCGGGATATGGCTACACCTTC. Encoded protein: CASSLTAGYGYTF.

V usage is TRBV6-2 or TRBV6-3 and J usage is TRBJ2-5, with 10 bases identical to TRBD1. Germline values: CDR1 MNHEY, CDR2 SVGEGT. The CDR3 covers 16 residues. The V and J ends lost 5 bases and 4 bases, in that order; junction bases with no gene match: 10. The CDR3: CASSIGTGALGETQYF. CDR3 nucleotide sequence: TGTGCCAGCAGTATCGGGACAGGGGCATTAGGAGAGACCCAGTACTTC.

The chain recombines TRBV5-8 with TRBJ1-5; D is possibly TRBD1 (5 bases). The CDR3 contains 16 residues. V was clipped by 1 base and J by 4 bases, with 15 bases between them. Per germline, CDR1 SGHTS and CDR2 YDEGEE. CDR3 nucleotides: TGTGCCAGCAGCTTGAAGGGGCAGGGCGGTAATCAGCCCCAGCATTTT. It is translated as CASSLKGQGGNQPQHF. Using reference TRBV5-8 and TRBJ1-5 for the parts outside the CDR3, the full variable domain is EAGVTQSPTHLIKTRGQQATLRCSPISGHTSVYWYQQALGLGLQFLLWYDEGEERNRGNFPPRFSGRQFPNYSSELNVNALELEDSALYLCASSLKGQGGNQPQHFGDGTRLSIL.

V gene TRBV9 combines with J gene TRBJ1-2, with TRBD1 as a possible D gene (5 bases). Between the trimmed V and J ends, which lost 0 bases and 3 bases, there was a span of 15 bases. The CDR3 length is 16 residues. The V gene's germline CDR1 is SGDLS and CDR2 YYNGEE. DNA for the CDR3: TGTGCCAGCAGCGTAGCTGGACGCCCGGGGGACTATGGCTACACCTTC. Its protein is CASSVAGRPGDYGYTF.

The chain couples TRBV19 to TRBJ2-1, with D maybe TRBD1 (5 bases). The germline V gene has CDR1 LNHDA and CDR2 SQIVND (reference sequence). V lost 5 bases and J 6 bases, leaving 14 bases between the germline ends. The CDR3 loop spans 14 amino acids. The CDR3 sequence: CASSFSTASNEQFF. Written as DNA, the CDR3 is TGTGCCAGTAGTTTTTCGACAGCCTCCAATGAGCAGTTCTTC.

This clone was counted only a few times. J is TRBJ2-5 and V is TRBV27; 13 positions agree with TRBD2. This CDR3 spans 15 amino acids. Germline V gene sequence: CDR1 MNHEY, CDR2 SMNVEV (reference sequence). Germline trimming cut 6 bases from V and 9 bases from J; bases unmatched to any gene: 10. The CDR3 DNA is TGTGCCAGCAGCCCGAGGACTAGCGGGAGTAGGGCCCAGTACTTC. Residues: CASSPRTSGSRAQYF.